These 21 T cell receptor beta chains were sequenced from one sample in a study of regulatory T cells in long-lasting Graves disease. The TCR beta library used iRepertoire HTBI primers with Arm-PCR amplification of CDR3. TCRdb re-derived calls from the multiplex PCR reads in MiXCR, one entry per CDR3 protein. The top ten clones hold around a fifth of a sample with approximately 400,000 distinct CDR3 sequences, 15% of them seen once. Time point here: newly diagnosed GD, antithyroid drugs for less than 3 months. RNA from PBMCs was the source of the TCR library. Sequences were derived from peripheral blood mononuclear cells (PBMCs), sampled at new diagnosis, from a patient treated with antithyroid drugs. These receptors originate from a female donor with Graves disease.

This clonotype was recorded a few times. V is TRBV20-1 and J is TRBJ2-3; no reliable D call. The CDR3 extends over 10 amino acids. Germline CDR1 DFQATT, CDR2 SNEGSKA (reference sequence). CDR3 DNA sequence: TGCGGTGGGATCAAGGATACGCAGTATTTT. This sequence encodes CGGIKDTQYF.

The chain recombines TRBV4-1 with TRBJ1-6; D possibly corresponds to TRBD1 (5 bases). The CDR3 runs 13 residues. Germline CDR1 is MGHRA and CDR2 is YSYEKL. V dropped 3 bases and J dropped 10 bases, with 10 bases sitting between them. CDR3 sequence (DNA): TGCGCCAGCAGCCACGGGGACCTATCACCCCTCCACTTT. Encoded protein: CASSHGDLSPLHF.

This clonotype has ten or more counts. The chain combines TRBV20-1 with TRBJ2-7, with 10 positions matching TRBD2. V lost 6 bases, J lost 7 bases, and 15 bases stayed unmatched. The CDR3 covers 15 residues. Germline CDR1 and CDR2: DFQATT and SNEGSKA (reference sequence). Written as DNA, the CDR3 is TGCAGTGCGGCTGTCAGCGGGGGGGTTTATGGGGAGCAGTACTTC. Encoded protein: CSAAVSGGVYGEQYF.

V is TRBV11-1 and J is TRBJ2-6; 11 positions match TRBD1. Trimming took 4 bases from V and 1 from J; bases not matched to a gene: 9. CDR3 length equals 19 residues. CDR1 and CDR2 (germline): SGHAT, FQDESV (reference sequence). For the CDR3, the DNA is TGTGCCAGCAGCTCTTCGTTGGACAGGGGGCTATCTGGGGCCAACGTCCTGACTTTC. Translating gives CASSSSLDRGLSGANVLTF.

This clonotype was picked up many times. The chain carries TRBV28 and TRBJ1-1; no clear D gene. Germline values: CDR1 MDHEN, CDR2 SYDVKM. This CDR3 spans 14 amino acids. V was clipped by 4 bases and J by 2 bases, with 11 bases between them. DNA for the CDR3: TGTGCCAGCAGTTCGGGCAGGCGCAACACTGAAGCTTTCTTT. Amino acid sequence: CASSSGRRNTEAFF.

There are many counts of this clonotype. This chain uses TRBV3-1 with TRBJ2-3, with D unclear. The CDR3 contains 12 residues. The germline V gene has CDR1 LGHDT and CDR2 YNNKEL (reference sequence). The V end was cut by 2 bases, the J end by 4 bases, with 4 bases between. The CDR3: CASSQIADTQYF. As DNA, the CDR3 is TGTGCCAGCAGCCAAATTGCAGATACGCAGTATTTT.

This clonotype was counted only a few times. The J gene is TRBJ2-7, the V gene TRBV29-1, with 8 bases aligning to TRBD2. Trimming at V came to 6 bases and at J to 3 bases, leaving 4 bases not matched to a gene. The CDR3 has 12 amino acids. CDR1 and CDR2 from the germline V gene are SQVTM and ANQGSEA. In nucleotides, the CDR3 is TGCAGCGTCGGCCGGGGGGGCTACGAGCAGTACTTC. This sequence encodes CSVGRGGYEQYF.

V and J are TRBV12-3 or TRBV12-4 and TRBJ1-3, with D hard to call. This CDR3 is built from 12 residues. Trimming stripped 7 bases from V and 1 base from J, with 5 bases between. In nucleotides, the CDR3 is TGTGCCAGCATGAGTTCTGGAAACACCATATATTTT. Amino acid sequence: CASMSSGNTIYF.

Ten or more counts support this clonotype. The chain recombines TRBV12-3 or TRBV12-4 with TRBJ1-5; TRBD1 agrees at 9 bases. This CDR3 is 14 amino acids long. The V gene end was trimmed by 6 bases and the J gene end by 0 bases; junction bases not matched to a gene: 0. The CDR3 protein is CASRDRGSNQPQHF. The CDR3 nucleotides are TGTGCCAGCAGGGACAGGGGTAGCAATCAGCCCCAGCATTTT.

J is TRBJ1-5 and V is TRBV19, with TRBD1 as a possible D gene (6 bases). Per the germline V gene, CDR1 is LNHDA and CDR2 is SQIVND (reference sequence). V lost 7 bases and J 7 bases, leaving 11 bases between the germline ends. The CDR3 sequence is 12 residues long. The CDR3 is CASKQGRQPQHF. The CDR3 region has the DNA TGTGCCAGTAAACAGGGACGGCAGCCCCAGCATTTT. The variable domain in full, completed from reference TRBV19 and TRBJ1-5, reads DGGITQSPKYLFRKEGQNVTLSCEQNLNHDAMYWYRQDPGQGLRLIYYSQIVNDFQKGDIAEGYSVSREKKESFPLTVTSAQKNPTAFYLCASKQGRQPQHFGDGTRLSIL.

This clonotype was detected ten times or more. The chain employs TRBV20-1 and TRBJ2-7; D might be TRBD1 or TRBD2, each matching 6 bases. Germline values: CDR1 DFQATT, CDR2 SNEGSKA (reference sequence). The CDR3 length is 15 residues. V lost 3 bases and J lost 0, with 15 bases in between. The CDR3 spells CSARARGGSSYEQYF. The CDR3 nucleotides read TGCAGTGCTAGGGCCAGAGGGGGGAGCTCCTACGAGCAGTACTTC.

The CDR3 DNA follows: TGTGCCAGCAGTGATGACATCTCTAATGAAAAACTGTTTTTT. Translating gives CASSDDISNEKLFF. The chain employs TRBV25-1 and TRBJ1-4; no clear D gene. The CDR3 has 14 residues. Germline CDR1 and CDR2: MGHDK and SYGVNS. Trimming stripped 3 bases from V and 3 bases from J, with 8 bases between.

This clonotype was seen many times. The rearrangement uses TRBV6-2 or TRBV6-3 and TRBJ2-7, with D uncertain. The length of the CDR3 is 14 residues. CDR1 and CDR2 from the germline V gene are MNHEY and SVGEGT. The V end lost 0 bases, the J end lost 0 bases, and 6 bases lay between the germline ends. The CDR3 region is CASSYSWASYEQYF. DNA for the CDR3: TGTGCCAGCAGTTACTCGTGGGCCTCCTACGAGCAGTACTTC.

This clonotype has at least ten counts. This chain connects TRBV7-9 to TRBJ1-2; the D gene is possibly TRBD1 (6 bases). Germline values: CDR1 SEHNR, CDR2 FQNEAQ (reference sequence). Trimming left V 3 bases short and J 5 bases short, with 10 bases between. CDR3 size: 13 residues. In nucleotides, the CDR3 is TGTGCCAGCAGCTTCGACAGGTGGTATGGCTACACCTTC. Translating it yields CASSFDRWYGYTF.

This clonotype was detected ten times or more. The chain carries TRBV28 and TRBJ1-1; the match to TRBD1 covers 7 bases. The V gene's germline CDR1 is MDHEN and CDR2 SYDVKM. V was pared by 7 bases and J by 1 base, with 9 bases of the junction left unmatched. This CDR3 spans 15 amino acids. DNA for the CDR3: TGTGCCAGCAAATCAGGGGGGGAATCGAACACTGAAGCTTTCTTT. Translation: CASKSGGESNTEAFF.

The sample holds a few counts of this clonotype. J is TRBJ1-2 and V is TRBV9, with unresolved D. Germline assignment: CDR1 SGDLS and CDR2 YYNGEE. The CDR3 runs 15 residues. Trimming shortened V by 0 bases and J by 4 bases, and 13 bases separated the two germline ends. The CDR3 is CASSVGGGDPYGYTF. The DNA of the CDR3 is TGTGCCAGCAGCGTAGGAGGAGGAGACCCCTATGGCTACACCTTC.

This clonotype came up many times. The rearrangement joins TRBV28 to TRBJ1-1; 9 bases agree with TRBD1. The CDR3 covers 16 residues. CDR1 MDHEN and CDR2 SYDVKM come from the germline V gene. V trimming: 6 bases; J trimming: 4 bases; junction bases outside the gene matches: 12. In DNA, the CDR3 is TGTGCCAGCAGGCCTCTAATGGGGACAGGGCCCACTGAAGCTTTCTTT. Residues: CASRPLMGTGPTEAFF.

This clonotype has at least ten counts. The gene calls are TRBV3-1 and TRBJ1-2, with TRBD1 matching 10 bases. From germline, CDR1 is LGHDT and CDR2 YNNKEL (reference sequence). The CDR3 is made up of 18 amino acids. J was trimmed by 2 bases and V by 2 bases; bases with no gene match: 11. The CDR3 here is CASSQTRDRGRRNYGYTF. In nucleotides, the CDR3 is TGTGCCAGCAGCCAAACCCGGGACAGGGGTAGGAGAAACTATGGCTACACCTTC.

This clonotype was detected ten times or more. The CDR3 DNA is TGTGCCAGCAGTTTAGCTACAGGGGTCAATTCACCCCTCCACTTT. It yields the protein CASSLATGVNSPLHF. The V and J genes are TRBV28 and TRBJ1-6, with 7 bases lining up with TRBD1. After removal of 2 bases from V and 7 bases from J, the junction contained 5 bases not matched to a gene. Germline-derived CDR1 and CDR2 are MDHEN and SYDVKM. This CDR3 is 15 amino acids long.

V is TRBV20-1 and J is TRBJ2-1, with 13 bases lining up with TRBD2. V trimming: 5 bases; J trimming: 0 bases; junction bases outside the gene matches: 10. The CDR3 is 18 residues long. Germline V gives CDR1 DFQATT, CDR2 SNEGSKA (reference sequence). In DNA, the CDR3 is TGCAGTGCTGTCAGACTAGCGGGAGGTAGGGGCTCCTACAATGAGCAGTTCTTC. Translating gives CSAVRLAGGRGSYNEQFF.

This sequence joins TRBV4-3 and TRBJ1-2; tentatively, D is TRBD1 (6 bases). Per the germline V gene, CDR1 is LGHNA and CDR2 is YSLEER. This CDR3 is 15 amino acids long. V dropped 0 bases and J dropped 12 bases, with 20 bases sitting between them. The CDR3 coding sequence is TGCGCCAGCAGCCAAGATGGGGACATCCTCGCGTCTCACACCTTC. Translated: CASSQDGDILASHTF.